These 31 T cell receptor beta chains share one sample of origin, sequenced in a study of radiotherapy plus CTLA-4 blockade in lung cancer. Produced via immunoSEQ multiplex PCR; TCRdb's table is partial and in-frame only. This table holds approximately 85,000 clones, about 90% found once. The source was peripheral blood, collected from a patient treated with radiotherapy plus ipilimumab. The receptors originated from a human donor with non-small cell lung cancer who had a partial response to radiotherapy plus ipilimumab.

The rearrangement joins TRBV5-6 to TRBJ1-4; 12 positions agree with TRBD1. The CDR3 consists of 16 residues. J was trimmed by 7 bases and V by 3 bases; bases with no gene match: 7. Germline V CDR1 and CDR2: SGHDT, YYEEEE. The CDR3 nucleotides read TGTGCCAGCAGCTCTAGGGGACAGGGGGCGATTGAAAAACTGTTTTTT. Translating it yields CASSSRGQGAIEKLFF.

The chain couples TRBV28 to TRBJ2-7; D is perhaps TRBD2 (6 bases). The CDR3 spans 15 residues. The ends were cut back, 6 bases at V and 0 bases at J, with 15 bases in the middle. The germline V gene encodes CDR1 MDHEN and CDR2 SYDVKM. CDR3 DNA: TGTGCCAGCAGCTCGGGGTGGGGGGTCTCCTACGAGCAGTACGTC. This codes for CASSSGWGVSYEQYV.

The rearrangement links TRBV19 to TRBJ2-1; 8 nucleotides match TRBD1. CDR1 is LNHDA, CDR2 SQIVND, per germline (reference sequence). The CDR3 extends over 15 amino acids. V lost 3 bases to trimming and J lost 5 bases; unmatched junction nucleotides: 6. CDR3 loop: CASSIAQGVDNEQFF. In DNA, the CDR3 is TGTGCCAGTAGTATTGCACAGGGGGTCGACAATGAGCAGTTCTTC.

CDR3 coding DNA: TGTGCCAGCAGTGAATCGCTGACAGGGAGCACTGAAGCTTTCTTT. Its protein product is CASSESLTGSTEAFF. The rearrangement uses TRBV2 and TRBJ1-1, with 7 bases matching TRBD1. After removal of 2 bases from V and 4 bases from J, the junction contained 7 bases not matched to a gene. The CDR3 has 15 amino acids. Looked up from germline, CDR1 is SNHLY and CDR2 is FYNNEI.

The chain combines TRBV18 with TRBJ1-2, with D hard to call. V was cut by 0 bases and J by 8 bases, with 13 bases left in between. The CDR3 contains 14 residues. Germline CDR1 reads KGHSH; CDR2 reads LQKENI. CDR3: CASSPPAQSQGYTF. The CDR3 nucleotides read TGTGCCAGCTCACCACCGGCACAGAGCCAGGGCTACACCTTC.

The V and J genes are TRBV29-1 and TRBJ1-1; no clear D. Germline CDR1 and CDR2: SQVTM and ANQGSEA. V shed 4 bases and J shed 3 bases, with 27 bases lying between them. CDR3 length: 18 residues. Here the CDR3 DNA reads TGCAGCGTTGTTGTGCTAGGTTGGGTCCGTGGTTCTGACACTGAAGCTTTCTTT. Translating gives CSVVVLGWVRGSDTEAFF.

This clone was observed once. This rearrangement joins TRBV7-2 to TRBJ2-2; maybe TRBD2 (6 bases). The germline V gene encodes CDR1 SGHTA and CDR2 FQGNSA. This CDR3 comprises 18 residues. Trimming took 2 bases from V and 5 from J, leaving 21 bases between them. Here the CDR3 reads CASSLRDSHLTKTGELFF. The CDR3 coding sequence is TGTGCCAGCAGCTTAAGGGACTCCCACCTAACTAAAACCGGGGAGCTGTTTTTT.

By share of the sample, this clone is medium-sized. V usage is TRBV19 and J usage is TRBJ1-1; the match to TRBD1 covers 10 bases. The CDR3 is 14 residues long. Germline values: CDR1 LNHDA, CDR2 SQIVND (reference sequence). The trim removed 5 bases at V and 5 bases at J, leaving 5 bases unmatched. CDR3 coding DNA: TGTGCCAGTAGTTTCGGACAGGGGGTTACTGAAGCTTTCTTT. As protein: CASSFGQGVTEAFF.

The chain has TRBV5-1 and TRBJ1-4; 9 nucleotides agree with TRBD1. The CDR3 has 15 residues. Germline CDR1 and CDR2: SGHRS and YFSETQ. The trim removed 3 bases at V and 6 bases at J, leaving 6 bases unmatched. CDR3 in amino acids: CASSSTGTGYEKLFF. CDR3 coding DNA: TGCGCCAGCAGCTCGACCGGGACAGGGTATGAAAAACTGTTTTTT.

V and J are TRBV19 and TRBJ1-6, with D unclear. CDR1 is LNHDA, CDR2 SQIVND, per germline (reference sequence). The CDR3 length is 13 residues. V was pared by 5 bases and J by 9 bases, with 11 bases between. CDR3 sequence: CASSSSRLSPLHF. The CDR3 DNA sequence: TGTGCCAGTAGTTCATCCCGACTTTCACCCCTCCACTTT.

The V and J genes are TRBV4-3 and TRBJ1-2; TRBD1 is a possible D gene (5 bases). This CDR3 has 17 residues. Germline loops: CDR1 LGHNA, CDR2 YSLEER. Between the trimmed V and J ends, which lost 1 base and 8 bases, there was a span of 23 bases. The CDR3 reads CASSQVAAQDDSGGYTF. CDR3 DNA sequence: TGCGCCAGCAGCCAAGTGGCGGCACAGGACGATTCAGGCGGCTACACCTTC.

The chain employs TRBV13 and TRBJ2-7; TRBD1 agrees at 8 bases. The CDR3 runs 20 residues. Unmatched junction bases numbered 21, after V lost 3 bases and J lost 2 bases. From germline, CDR1 is PRHDT and CDR2 FYEKMQ (reference sequence). The CDR3 here is CASSFSRTGRGSLTAYEQYF. The CDR3 DNA reads as TGTGCCAGCAGCTTTTCCCGGACAGGGAGAGGTTCCCTTACAGCCTACGAGCAGTACTTC.

The chain links TRBV28 to TRBJ2-2, with TRBD2 matching over 11 bases. The length of the CDR3 is 18 residues. V was pared by 1 base and J by 6 bases, with 10 bases of the junction left unmatched. CDR1 and CDR2 (germline): MDHEN, SYDVKM. CDR3 nucleotide sequence: TGTGCCAGCAGTTTATTGGAATTAGCGGGAGGGAAGGCCGGGGAGCTGTTTTTT. It specifies CASSLLELAGGKAGELFF.

The chain links TRBV6-5 to TRBJ1-1; 9 nucleotides align to TRBD1. The CDR3 is made up of 12 amino acids. J gave up 9 bases and V 6 bases, and 5 bases lay outside the gene matches. Per the germline V gene, CDR1 is MNHEY and CDR2 is SVGAGI. The CDR3 nucleotides read TGTGCCAGCAGCCAGACAGGGGGGAAAGCTTTCTTT. Its protein is CASSQTGGKAFF.

This clone came up once. The chain recombines TRBV5-1 with TRBJ2-7; D unresolved. The V gene lost 3 bases and the J gene lost 4 bases, with 5 bases spanning the gap. The CDR3 spans 11 residues. Per the germline V gene, CDR1 is SGHRS and CDR2 is YFSETQ. CDR3 amino acids: CASSSQYEQYF. Written as DNA, the CDR3 is TGCGCCAGCAGCTCACAATACGAGCAGTACTTC.

The chain uses TRBV9 and TRBJ1-1; 8 bases match TRBD1. The CDR3 has 13 amino acids. CDR1 is SGDLS and CDR2 is YYNGEE in the germline V gene. Trimming removed 4 bases from V and 3 bases from J; junction bases left unmatched: 2. CDR3 protein: CASSPDRDTEAFF. DNA of the CDR3: TGTGCCAGCAGCCCGGACAGGGACACTGAAGCTTTCTTT.

The chain recombines TRBV5-4 with TRBJ2-2; 7 bases align to TRBD1. Trimming at V came to 4 bases and at J to 6 bases, leaving 12 bases not matched to a gene. The CDR3 length is 16 residues. The germline V gene has CDR1 SGHNT and CDR2 YYREEE (reference sequence). The CDR3 coding sequence is TGTGCCAGCAGCAGCCCTGGGACAGAGTTTTCCGGGGAGCTGTTTTTT. Protein product: CASSSPGTEFSGELFF.

J is TRBJ2-5 and V is TRBV30; D is unresolved. Germline lookup yields CDR1 GTSNPN and CDR2 SVGIG (reference sequence). The V end lost 1 base, the J end lost 5 bases, and 8 bases lay between the germline ends. CDR3 length: 12 residues. This CDR3 is CAWSASRETQYF. CDR3 in DNA: TGTGCCTGGAGTGCCTCTCGTGAGACCCAGTACTTC.

The chain has TRBV10-3 and TRBJ2-2, with 10 bases aligning to TRBD2. The ends lost 3 bases at V and 4 bases at J; junction bases unmatched: 2. The CDR3 has 15 amino acids. Germline loops: CDR1 ENHRY, CDR2 SYGVKD. In nucleotides, the CDR3 is TGTGCCATCAGTGAACTAGCGGGGACCACCGGGGAGCTGTTTTTT. Translation gives CAISELAGTTGELFF.

A word on this clone: Relative to the germline gene, one junction end is altered; a read error may explain this. The chain recombines TRBV7-7 with TRBJ2-7, with D possibly matching TRBD2 (5 bases). CDR3 length: 13 amino acids. In germline, CDR1 is SSHAT, CDR2 FNYEAQ (reference sequence). CDR3 coding DNA: TGTGCTAGCAGTCTGCGACTGGACTTGGAGCAGTACTTC. This gives the protein CASSLRLDLEQYF. The whole variable domain, remainder taken from reference TRBV7-7 and TRBJ2-7, is GAGVSQSPRYKVTKRGQDVTLRCDPISSHATLYWYQQALGQGPEFLTYFNYEAQPDKSGLPSDRFSAERPEGSISTLTIQRTEQRDSAMYRCASSLRLDLEQYFGPGTRLTVT.

This clone has a single count. The genes are TRBV7-6 and TRBJ2-5, with D possibly TRBD2 on 5 matching bases. Germline V lookup: CDR1 SGHVS, CDR2 FNYEAQ. The V and J ends lost 1 base and 1 base respectively, with 16 bases between them. CDR3 length equals 17 residues. The DNA for the CDR3 is TGTGCCAGCAGCTTAGATCTACGGGAAGCGTGCCAAGAGACCCAGTACTTC. Protein sequence: CASSLDLREACQETQYF.

The chain joins TRBV7-6 to TRBJ2-5, with a possible D match to TRBD2 (6 bases). Looked up from germline, CDR1 is SGHVS and CDR2 is FNYEAQ. Between the trimmed V and J ends, which lost 6 bases and 2 bases, there was a span of 13 bases. This CDR3 region has 14 residues. CDR3 DNA: TGTGCCAGCAGACCCCCGGACTATCAAGAGACCCAGTACTTC. This translates into CASRPPDYQETQYF.

The V and J genes are TRBV4-1 and TRBJ2-2; D is uncertain. Trimming removed 3 bases at V and 7 bases at J, with 9 bases between. The germline CDR1 and CDR2 sequences are MGHRA and YSYEKL. The CDR3 extends over 13 amino acids. The CDR3 DNA sequence: TGCGCCAGCAGCCAGGCCCTTCTCGGGGAGCTGTTTTTT. Residues: CASSQALLGELFF.

V usage is TRBV5-1 and J usage is TRBJ2-2; D remains unclear. The V gene lost 2 bases and the J gene lost 4 bases, with 6 bases spanning the gap. The CDR3 length is 13 residues. Germline V gene data show CDR1 as SGHRS and CDR2 as YFSETQ. CDR3 loop: CASSFRTTGELFF. In nucleotides, the CDR3 is TGCGCCAGCAGCTTCAGAACCACCGGGGAGCTGTTTTTT.

The V gene is TRBV30, the J gene TRBJ1-5; D is unclear. Germline CDR1 is GTSNPN and CDR2 is SVGIG (reference sequence). Trimming left V 0 bases short and J 6 bases short, with 9 bases between. This CDR3 is built from 13 residues. The CDR3 loop is CAWSVGHRQPQHF. The CDR3 DNA sequence: TGTGCCTGGAGTGTTGGGCACCGTCAGCCCCAGCATTTT. Full variable domain (remainder filled in from reference TRBV30 and TRBJ1-5): SQTIHQWPATLVQPVGSPLSLECTVEGTSNPNLYWYRQAAGRGLQLLFYSVGIGQISSEVPQNLSASRPQDRQFILSSKKLLLSDSGFYLCAWSVGHRQPQHFGDGTRLSIL.

This clone showed up just a few times. V and J are TRBV7-2 and TRBJ1-2; TRBD1 matches 8 bases. CDR1 is SGHTA and CDR2 is FQGNSA in the germline V gene. The V and J ends lost 4 bases and 8 bases, in that order; junction bases with no gene match: 6. The CDR3 runs 13 residues. CDR3 DNA: TGTGCCAGCAGCTCAGACAGGGGTCGGGGCTACACCTTC. Protein sequence: CASSSDRGRGYTF.

The table lists this clone with a few counts. The CDR3 coding sequence is TGTGCCAGCAGTTTAATAGGGGACTCTGGAAACACCATATATTTT. This encodes CASSLIGDSGNTIYF. V usage is TRBV28 and J usage is TRBJ1-3; a weak D match, TRBD1 (5 bases). V was clipped by 2 bases and J by 0 bases, with 8 bases between them. There are 15 residues in the CDR3. CDR1 and CDR2 (germline): MDHEN, SYDVKM.

This chain joins TRBV10-1 and TRBJ2-5, with TRBD1 as a possible D gene (6 bases). The CDR3 contains 16 residues. V lost 0 bases, J lost 4 bases, and 15 bases lay in between. Germline lookup yields CDR1 WNHNN and CDR2 SYGVQD (reference sequence). Here the CDR3 reads CASSESGGNVVETQYF. For the CDR3, the DNA is TGCGCCAGCAGTGAGTCAGGGGGAAACGTGGTAGAGACCCAGTACTTC.

This chain connects TRBV25-1 to TRBJ2-3, with TRBD2 identical over 9 bases. Per germline, CDR1 MGHDK and CDR2 SYGVNS. Trimming at V came to 5 bases and at J to 5 bases, leaving 5 bases not matched to a gene. This CDR3 spans 14 amino acids. The CDR3 here is CASSPAGGIDTQYF. CDR3 coding DNA: TGTGCCAGCAGTCCGGCGGGAGGGATAGATACGCAGTATTTT.

This sequence joins TRBV18 and TRBJ2-6; the D is unclear. Looked up from germline, CDR1 is KGHSH and CDR2 is LQKENI. The V end lost 4 bases, the J end lost 4 bases, and 11 bases lay between the germline ends. This CDR3 spans 15 amino acids. The CDR3 reads CASSRGYEGANVLTF. DNA for the CDR3: TGTGCCAGCTCACGCGGTTACGAGGGGGCCAACGTCCTGACTTTC.

The gene calls are TRBV4-1 and TRBJ1-4; 7 bases are shared with TRBD1. Germline CDR1 reads MGHRA; CDR2 reads YSYEKL. The trim removed 0 bases at V and 9 bases at J, leaving 7 bases unmatched. The CDR3 is made up of 15 amino acids. The CDR3 DNA reads as TGCGCCAGCAGCCAAGAGGAGCGACAGGGCAAAAAACTGTTTTTT. Translated: CASSQEERQGKKLFF.